Listed below are T cell receptor beta chains from one sample, sequenced in a study of CD8+ T cells in alopecia areata. Assay: immunoSEQ multiplex PCR; the TCRdb copy retains only in-frame clones and omits some. The top ten clones hold 30% of a sample with roughly 120,000 clones, less than 75% of them seen once. The starting material was CD8+ T cells sorted from blood, obtained at week 4, from a patient treated with tofacitinib. These receptors were collected from a human donor with alopecia areata. Both conserved end residues are trimmed from each CDR3.

V	J	CDR3
TRBV29-1	TRBJ2-7	SVDGGGTHEQY
TRBV19	TRBJ1-5	ASSTQGPAPH
TRBV15	TRBJ1-4	ATSIYKEVEKLF
TRBV7-9	TRBJ2-3	ASSPRTGEDTQY
TRBV10-3	TRBJ2-5	AIRAHGRGGQETQY
TRBV29-1	TRBJ2-5	SVEDRTPTGVHLQETQY
TRBV7-8	TRBJ1-2	ASSEWGYGYT
TRBV9	TRBJ1-2	ASSARAYGYT
TRBV30	TRBJ1-1	AWSAGHENTEAF
TRBV29-1	TRBJ2-5	SVEDFAGKETQY
TRBV5-6	TRBJ2-7	ASSSGDGQY
TRBV29-1	TRBJ2-2	SVERIGRDTGELF
TRBV27	TRBJ2-1	ASSPGTGNEQF
TRBV27	TRBJ2-2	ASSLILGELF
TRBV11-3	TRBJ2-2	ASSLDRAVGTGELF
TRBV7-2	TRBJ2-5	ASSFWDSEQETQY
TRBV4-2	TRBJ1-3	ASSQDTYSGNTIY
TRBV30	TRBJ1-2	AWSVPLRGNYGYT
TRBV7-9	TRBJ2-5	ASSPTMDRGEETQY
TRBV29-1	TRBJ2-7	SVEVGTVYEQY
TRBV2	TRBJ2-1	ASSDAGDDEQF
TRBV7-9	TRBJ1-1	ASSLPTGATEAF
TRBV6-4	TRBJ2-2	ASSEKETGELF
TRBV30	TRBJ1-4	AWSVPFFPTGRNEKLF
TRBV30	TRBJ2-2	AWSPRLAGGDTGELF
TRBV4-3	TRBJ1-2	ASSQHRQGSYGYT
TRBV25-1	TRBJ1-2	ASSGEGAPNYGYT
TRBV25-1	TRBJ1-2	ASSEGRLDYGYT
TRBV30	TRBJ2-7	AWSVGDGPYEQY